The 29 T cell receptor beta chains in this list originate from one sample, sequenced in a study of blood T cell repertoires in COVID-19. Produced via immunoSEQ multiplex PCR; TCRdb's table is partial and in-frame only. This table has around 200,000 clones, 75% to 90% appearing once. The specimen sequenced was PBMCs or T cells enriched from blood (not recorded which). These receptors all come from a woman aged 30 to 39 who had been exposed to COVID-19.

In DNA form, the CDR3 reads TGTGCCAGCAGCCCTGCCGGGGGGGCCCTGTTCTTC. Amino acid sequence: CASSPAGGALFF. This chain uses TRBV3-1 (or the pseudogene TRBV3-2) with TRBJ2-1; 8 bases match TRBD2. The V and J ends lost 4 bases and 15 bases, in that order; junction bases with no gene match: 8. This CDR3 is built from 12 residues. Germline V CDR1 and CDR2: LGHDT, YNNKEL (reference sequence).

The rearrangement joins TRBV6-6 to TRBJ1-2, with 8 bases aligning to TRBD1. The CDR3 extends over 15 amino acids. J was trimmed by 5 bases and V by 6 bases; bases with no gene match: 11. The germline CDR1 and CDR2 sequences are MNHNY and SVGAGI (reference sequence). The CDR3 region is CASRTQQGVRYGYTF. In DNA, the CDR3 is TGTGCCAGCAGAACCCAACAGGGGGTGAGGTATGGCTACACCTTC.

The chain uses TRBV11-3 and TRBJ1-3; D gene unclear. CDR1 and CDR2 from the germline V gene are SGHNT and YENEEA. Trimming removed 3 bases at V and 8 bases at J, with 5 bases between. This CDR3 contains 11 residues. CDR3 DNA sequence: TGTGCCAGCAGCTTCCTTGACACCATATATTTT. Encoded protein: CASSFLDTIYF.

The rearrangement links TRBV14 to TRBJ2-3; unclear D gene. This CDR3 region has 12 residues. The germline V gene encodes CDR1 SGHDN and CDR2 FVKESK. Deletions cut 3 bases from V and 5 bases from J, with 6 bases between. The CDR3 DNA sequence: TGTGCCAGCAGCCATGGCGGAGATACGCAGTATTTT. Encoded protein: CASSHGGDTQYF.

This clone was recorded a few times. The chain is built from TRBV5-6 and TRBJ1-2; TRBD1 might be the D (5 bases). V was clipped by 3 bases and J by 2 bases, with 11 bases between them. The CDR3 is 14 amino acids. CDR1 is SGHDT, CDR2 YYEEEE, per germline. The chain's CDR3 is CASSSRALNYGYTF. Written as DNA, the CDR3 is TGTGCCAGCAGCTCCAGGGCGCTGAACTATGGCTACACCTTC.

V is TRBV5-1 and J is TRBJ2-1, with a tentative D call TRBD1 (6 bases). The CDR3 totals 16 residues. The V gene lost 4 bases and the J gene lost 0 bases, with 14 bases spanning the gap. The germline CDR1 and CDR2 sequences are SGHRS and YFSETQ. The CDR3 reads CASSTQGFSSYNEQFF. The DNA for the CDR3 is TGCGCCAGCAGCACACAGGGATTTAGCTCCTACAATGAGCAGTTCTTC.

This chain uses TRBV29-1 with TRBJ1-1; possibly TRBD1 for D (5 bases). Germline V gene data show CDR1 as SQVTM and CDR2 as ANQGSEA. The CDR3 runs to 14 residues. V lost 4 bases and J lost 9, with 21 bases in between. CDR3 sequence: CSVVGAAGRTKAFF. DNA for the CDR3: TGCAGCGTTGTAGGAGCCGCAGGACGGACAAAAGCTTTCTTT. Filled out from reference TRBV29-1 and TRBJ1-1, the complete variable domain reads SAVISQKPSRDICQRGTSLTIQCQVDSQVTMMFWYRQQPGQSLTLIATANQGSEATYESGFVIDKFPISRPNLTFSTLTVSNMSPEDSSIYLCSVVGAAGRTKAFFGQGTRLTVV.

The chain couples TRBV6-5 to TRBJ2-3, with 8 bases fitting TRBD1. Per the germline V gene, CDR1 is MNHEY and CDR2 is SVGAGI. This CDR3 spans 16 amino acids. The trim removed 2 bases at V and 1 base at J, leaving 5 bases unmatched. This CDR3 reads CASSYQLQGGTDTQYF. CDR3 nucleotides: TGTGCCAGCAGTTACCAACTACAGGGGGGCACAGATACGCAGTATTTT.

The chain is built from TRBV4-1 and TRBJ1-1; D gene uncertain. Trimming took 0 bases from V and 5 from J, leaving 22 bases between them. CDR1 and CDR2 from the germline V gene are MGHRA and YSYEKL. The CDR3 is made up of 18 amino acids. The CDR3 DNA sequence: TGCGCCAGCAGCCAAGAAGACATTTCGGCCAGGAGAGGGACTGAAGCTTTCTTT. This gives the protein CASSQEDISARRGTEAFF.

V gene TRBV24-1 combines with J gene TRBJ1-5, with D maybe TRBD1 (6 bases). CDR3 size: 14 residues. V lost 4 bases and J 4 bases, leaving 10 bases between the germline ends. CDR1 and CDR2 from the germline V gene are KGHDR and SFDVKD. The CDR3 is CATSDRTGNQPQHF. For the CDR3, the DNA is TGTGCCACCAGTGACAGAACAGGGAATCAGCCCCAGCATTTT.

The chain joins TRBV5-1 to TRBJ1-1; weak D call: TRBD1 (6 bases). Germline V CDR1 and CDR2: SGHRS, YFSETQ. Trimming stripped 4 bases from V and 7 bases from J, with 14 bases between. This CDR3 has 13 amino acids. Here the CDR3 reads CASSPREGGEAFF. CDR3 in DNA: TGCGCCAGCAGCCCGAGGGAGGGGGGTGAAGCTTTCTTT. Together with reference TRBV5-1 and TRBJ1-1, the CDR3 gives the full variable domain: KAGVTQTPRYLIKTRGQQVTLSCSPISGHRSVSWYQQTPGQGLQFLFEYFSETQRNKGNFPGRFSGRQFSNSRSEMNVSTLELGDSALYLCASSPREGGEAFFGQGTRLTVV.

This clone appeared a single time. The chain has TRBV7-8 and TRBJ1-5; 8 bases line up with TRBD1. Germline V lookup: CDR1 SGHVS, CDR2 FQNEAQ. Germline trimming cut 2 bases from V and 4 bases from J; bases unmatched to any gene: 13. CDR3 length equals 18 residues. The CDR3 sequence is CASSLKGFERQGNQPQHF. DNA for the CDR3: TGTGCCAGCAGCTTAAAGGGATTTGAGAGACAGGGGAATCAGCCCCAGCATTTT.

The chain couples TRBV7-9 to TRBJ1-6, with D uncertain. V was shortened by 5 bases and J by 7 bases, with 18 bases between the two germline ends. The CDR3 covers 16 residues. In germline, CDR1 is SEHNR, CDR2 FQNEAQ (reference sequence). CDR3 amino acids: CASSVLTGSLNSPLHF. As DNA, the CDR3 is TGTGCCAGCAGCGTACTGACGGGATCCCTGAATTCACCCCTCCACTTT.

The genes are TRBV4-1 and TRBJ2-2; 9 bases map to TRBD1. Trimming at V came to 4 bases and at J to 4 bases, leaving 10 bases not matched to a gene. Germline loops: CDR1 MGHRA, CDR2 YSYEKL. This CDR3 comprises 17 residues. Here the CDR3 reads CASSRSGTGLGTGELFF. In nucleotides, the CDR3 is TGCGCCAGCAGCCGGTCCGGGACAGGGCTTGGCACCGGGGAGCTGTTTTTT.

On this clone: A junction end diverges from the germline sequence, so it may reflect a read error. V gene TRBV7-7 combines with J gene TRBJ2-3, with 8 bases identical to TRBD2. This CDR3 is built from 16 residues. Germline CDR1 reads SSHAT; CDR2 reads FNYEAQ (reference sequence). Here the CDR3 DNA reads TGTGCTAGCAGCCCGGGAACTAGCGGTCGCACAGATACGCAGTATTTT. The encoded protein is CASSPGTSGRTDTQYF.

The V and J genes are TRBV5-6 and TRBJ1-2; 7 positions agree with TRBD1. J was trimmed by 0 bases and V by 1 base; bases with no gene match: 6. The CDR3 sequence is 16 residues long. The germline V gene has CDR1 SGHDT and CDR2 YYEEEE. In nucleotides, the CDR3 is TGTGCCAGCAGCTTGCCCGGACAGGCAGCTAACTATGGCTACACCTTC. It codes for CASSLPGQAANYGYTF. The entire variable domain, with the rest obtained from reference TRBV5-6 and TRBJ1-2, is as follows: DAGVTQSPTHLIKTRGQQVTLRCSPKSGHDTVSWYQQALGQGPQFIFQYYEEEERQRGNFPDRFSGHQFPNYSSELNVNALLLGDSALYLCASSLPGQAANYGYTFGSGTRLTVV.

The chain uses TRBV15 and TRBJ1-6; D is uncertain. Trimming took off 5 bases at V and 7 bases at J, with 18 bases between the two ends. This CDR3 region has 16 residues. Germline V gives CDR1 LNHNV, CDR2 YYDKDF (reference sequence). The CDR3 reads CATSSERNRWNSPLHF. CDR3 bases: TGTGCCACCAGCTCGGAGCGGAACCGGTGGAATTCACCCCTCCACTTT.

The chain employs TRBV28 and TRBJ1-2, with D unresolved. Germline lookup yields CDR1 MDHEN and CDR2 SYDVKM. The V end was cut by 5 bases, the J end by 2 bases, with 9 bases between. The CDR3 has 13 residues. CDR3 in DNA: TGTGCCAGCAGTCTTGAGGGAAACTATGGCTACACCTTC. Its protein is CASSLEGNYGYTF.

J is TRBJ1-4 and V is TRBV6-5; D possibly corresponds to TRBD1 (6 bases). The CDR3 runs 15 residues. From germline, CDR1 is MNHEY and CDR2 SVGAGI. With 6 bases removed from V and 7 bases from J, the gap between germline ends came to 18 bases. The CDR3 bases are TGTGCCAGCAGCCCGGTCCCAGGGGCGTCTGAAAAACTGTTTTTT. Protein: CASSPVPGASEKLFF.

The chain couples TRBV4-2 to TRBJ2-3; 13 bases line up with TRBD2. V lost 4 bases and J lost 2; bases outside the gene matches: 6. Per germline, CDR1 LGHNA and CDR2 YNFKEQ. CDR3 length: 17 residues. The CDR3 here is CASSPRLAGGPTDTQYF. In nucleotides, the CDR3 is TGTGCCAGCAGCCCCAGACTAGCGGGGGGCCCCACAGATACGCAGTATTTT.

The J gene is TRBJ2-6, the V gene TRBV27; TRBD2 is a possible D gene (5 bases). CDR1 MNHEY and CDR2 SMNVEV come from the germline V gene (reference sequence). The CDR3 has 13 residues. Deletions cut 5 bases from V and 17 bases from J, with 19 bases between. CDR3 in DNA: TGTGCCAGCAGTCCAGGCGGGCCTTGGGCGATGACTTTC. Translated: CASSPGGPWAMTF.

This clone was counted once. The chain combines TRBV4-1 with TRBJ2-1; tentative D call: TRBD2 (6 bases). The V gene lost 1 base and the J gene lost 0 bases, with 16 bases spanning the gap. The CDR3 runs 18 residues. CDR1 and CDR2 (germline): MGHRA, YSYEKL. CDR3 nucleotides: TGCGCCAGCAGCCAAGGGGGCGGGAAGAAGATCTCCTACAATGAGCAGTTCTTC. It encodes CASSQGGGKKISYNEQFF.

The rearrangement links TRBV2 to TRBJ2-3; the match to TRBD2 covers 10 bases. Per germline, CDR1 SNHLY and CDR2 FYNNEI. V trimming: 0 bases; J trimming: 0 bases; junction bases outside the gene matches: 18. The CDR3 is made up of 22 amino acids. CDR3: CASSEASGLLGSGRASTDTQYF. DNA for the CDR3: TGTGCCAGCAGTGAAGCTTCAGGGCTACTTGGGAGCGGGAGGGCTAGCACAGATACGCAGTATTTT.

The chain couples TRBV5-6 to TRBJ1-1; no definite D call. CDR1 and CDR2 from the germline V gene are SGHDT and YYEEEE. Between the trimmed V and J ends, which lost 4 bases and 5 bases, there was a span of 15 bases. CDR3 length: 14 residues. The CDR3 here is CASSIPDFKTEAFF. For the CDR3, the DNA is TGTGCCAGCAGCATCCCGGACTTCAAGACTGAAGCTTTCTTT.

This clone was detected once. This CDR3 reads CASSEGHGTEAFF. Here the CDR3 DNA reads TGCGCCAGCAGTGAGGGACACGGGACTGAAGCTTTCTTT. The V gene is TRBV10-1, the J gene TRBJ1-1, with D maybe TRBD1 (5 bases). Trimming cost V 2 bases and J 5 bases, with 9 bases left between them. Germline V gene lookup returns CDR1 WNHNN and CDR2 SYGVQD (reference sequence). The CDR3 runs 13 residues.

CDR3: CASSQGTGLAGELFF. As DNA, the CDR3 is TGTGCCAGCAGCCAAGGGACAGGGTTGGCCGGGGAGCTGTTTTTT. The chain employs TRBV3-1 (or the pseudogene TRBV3-2) and TRBJ2-2; TRBD1 matches 8 bases. Germline V gene sequence: CDR1 LGHDT, CDR2 YNNKEL (reference sequence). This CDR3 comprises 15 residues. J gave up 6 bases and V 1 base, and 4 bases lay outside the gene matches.

The chain couples TRBV19 to TRBJ1-5, with 10 bases fitting TRBD1. The CDR3 runs to 13 residues. Germline CDR1 and CDR2: LNHDA and SQIVND (reference sequence). V shed 6 bases and J 4 bases; nucleotides not matched to a gene: 0. CDR3 sequence reads: CASRGQGNQPQHF. The DNA of the CDR3 is TGTGCCAGTAGGGGACAGGGGAATCAGCCCCAGCATTTT.

V gene TRBV13 combines with J gene TRBJ1-2; D is unresolved. Looked up from germline, CDR1 is PRHDT and CDR2 is FYEKMQ (reference sequence). The CDR3 is 15 amino acids. The V end was cut by 2 bases, the J end by 4 bases, with 14 bases between. CDR3: CASSLRDGVGYGYTF. In DNA form, the CDR3 reads TGTGCCAGCAGCTTACGTGACGGAGTTGGCTATGGCTACACCTTC.

The chain recombines TRBV5-6 with TRBJ1-1; 9 bases fit TRBD1. V shed 3 bases and J 5 bases; nucleotides not matched to a gene: 5. Germline-derived CDR1 and CDR2 are SGHDT and YYEEEE. This CDR3 is 14 amino acids long. CDR3 nucleotides: TGTGCCAGCAGCTGGGGGACAGGGACTACTGAAGCTTTCTTT. Amino acid sequence: CASSWGTGTTEAFF.